This T cell receptor beta chain derives from a study of blood T cell repertoires in COVID-19. About the research overall: COVID-19 samples, acute and convalescent, were from the United States, Italy and Spain. T cells, B-cell-depleted T cells, or PBMCs supplied cDNA or gDNA.

The CDR3 loop spans 13 amino acids. V gave up 2 bases and J gave up 5 bases; unmatched junction bases: 1. How the authors handled the data: Amplification from reference gene primers served as the basis for estimated nucleated cell counts. Produced via immunoSEQ multiplex PCR; TCRdb's table is partial and in-frame only. The DNA was the basis for D and trimming; V, J and clone size are from that table. The sample consists of roughly 29,000 clones, around 83% of them appearing once. This TCR derives from a man between 65 and 79 years old with active COVID-19. The sequenced material came from peripheral blood. The chain links TRBV12-3 or TRBV12-4 to TRBJ2-5; 8 positions match TRBD1. The DNA for the CDR3 is TGTGCCAGCAGTTTAAGACAGGGGGAGACCCAGTACTTC. Translating gives CASSLRQGETQYF.